A selection of T cell receptor beta chains follows, all from one sample in a study of cytomegalovirus exposure and HLA in healthy donors. Libraries were prepared by immunoSEQ multiplex PCR; TCRdb keeps only in-frame clonotypes and omits some of them. The data hold 250,000 to 350,000 clones, with about 87% observed a single time. The sequencing input was PBMCs. The receptors stem from a woman between 18 and 29 years old in good health and CMV-seronegative. Both conserved end residues are trimmed from each CDR3.

v_call: TRBV11-2
cdr3_aa: ASSLWGTSETGELF

v_call: TRBV27
cdr3_aa: ASSGTGAGDTEAF

v_call: TRBV10-2
cdr3_aa: ASSGTTPRTSGGEHSGANVLT

v_call: TRBV5-4
cdr3_aa: ASSWTGEGGYT

v_call: TRBV19
cdr3_aa: ASSGSHNQPQH

v_call: TRBV21-1
cdr3_aa: ARLAGAPQDTQY

v_call: TRBV5-6
cdr3_aa: ASSLAEAGELF

v_call: TRBV2
cdr3_aa: ASTEAGGMDTQY

v_call: TRBV10-3
cdr3_aa: ATLGDGYEQY

v_call: TRBV9
cdr3_aa: ASSGPYSLNEQF

v_call: TRBV5-1
cdr3_aa: ASSQGRAGPSEAF

v_call: TRBV5-1
cdr3_aa: ASSSSEFSYEQY

v_call: TRBV19
cdr3_aa: ASSREDRVRQPQH

v_call: TRBV11-2
cdr3_aa: ASSLGASPTGELF

v_call: TRBV19
cdr3_aa: ASSSQGGTEAF

v_call: TRBV27
cdr3_aa: ASSEGQGYHVQF

v_call: TRBV7-6
cdr3_aa: ASSLVWLGPQH

v_call: TRBV7-7
cdr3_aa: ASSPRGLQETQY

v_call: TRBV28
cdr3_aa: ASSMAGTLNYGYT